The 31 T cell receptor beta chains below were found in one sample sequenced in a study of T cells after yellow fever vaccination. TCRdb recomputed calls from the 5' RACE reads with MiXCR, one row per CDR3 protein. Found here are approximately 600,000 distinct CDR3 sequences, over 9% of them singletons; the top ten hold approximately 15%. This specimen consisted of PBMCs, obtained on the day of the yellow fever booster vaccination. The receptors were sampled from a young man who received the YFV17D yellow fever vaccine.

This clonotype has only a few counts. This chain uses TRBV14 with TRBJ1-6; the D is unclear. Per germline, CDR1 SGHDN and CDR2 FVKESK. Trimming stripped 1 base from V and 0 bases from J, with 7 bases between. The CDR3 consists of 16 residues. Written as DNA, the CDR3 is TGTGCCAGCAGCCAAGCTTTTGGCTCCTATAATTCACCCCTCCACTTT. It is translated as CASSQAFGSYNSPLHF.

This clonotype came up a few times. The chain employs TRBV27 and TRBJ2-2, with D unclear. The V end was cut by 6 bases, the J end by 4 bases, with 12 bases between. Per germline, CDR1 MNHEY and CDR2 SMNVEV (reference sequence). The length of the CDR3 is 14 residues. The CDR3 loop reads CASSPLRTTGELFF. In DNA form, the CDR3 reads TGTGCCAGCAGCCCCCTTCGGACCACCGGGGAGCTGTTTTTT.

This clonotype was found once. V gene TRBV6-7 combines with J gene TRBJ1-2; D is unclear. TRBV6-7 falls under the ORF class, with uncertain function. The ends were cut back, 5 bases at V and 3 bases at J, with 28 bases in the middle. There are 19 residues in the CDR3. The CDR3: CASSPTDENFNHHDYGYTF. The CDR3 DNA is TGTGCCAGCAGTCCAACGGACGAAAATTTTAATCATCACGACTATGGCTACACCTTC.

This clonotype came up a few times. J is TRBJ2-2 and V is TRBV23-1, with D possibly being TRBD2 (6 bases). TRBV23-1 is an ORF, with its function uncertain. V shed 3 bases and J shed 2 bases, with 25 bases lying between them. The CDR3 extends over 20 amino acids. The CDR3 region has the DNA TGCGCCAGCAGTCAGAAGGCGGGGAAGGGTATTCATTCAAACACCGGGGAGCTGTTTTTT. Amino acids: CASSQKAGKGIHSNTGELFF.

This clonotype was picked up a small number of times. Here the CDR3 DNA reads TGTGCCAGCAGCTTGATCGCGGGAGGGAACAATGAGCAGTTCTTC. It codes for CASSLIAGGNNEQFF. The chain links TRBV7-2 to TRBJ2-1; 9 bases are shared with TRBD2. The CDR3 is 15 residues long. With 3 bases clipped from V and 5 bases from J, the junction kept 5 bases outside the gene matches. CDR1 and CDR2 from the germline V gene are SGHTA and FQGNSA. Combining the CDR3 with reference TRBV7-2 and TRBJ2-1 gives the whole variable domain GAGVSQSPSNKVTEKGKDVELRCDPISGHTALYWYRQSLGQGLEFLIYFQGNSAPDKSGLPSDRFSAERTGGSVSTLTIQRTQQEDSAVYLCASSLIAGGNNEQFFGPGTRLTVL.

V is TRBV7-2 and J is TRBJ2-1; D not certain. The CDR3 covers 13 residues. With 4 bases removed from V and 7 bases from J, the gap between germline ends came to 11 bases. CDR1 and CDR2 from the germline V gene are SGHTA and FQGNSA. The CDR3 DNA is TGTGCCAGCAGCTCCCGGGTGTTGAATGAGCAGTTCTTC. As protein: CASSSRVLNEQFF.

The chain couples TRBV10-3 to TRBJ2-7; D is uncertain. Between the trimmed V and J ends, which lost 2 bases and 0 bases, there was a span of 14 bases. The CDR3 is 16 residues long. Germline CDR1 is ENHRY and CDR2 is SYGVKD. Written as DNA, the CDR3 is TGTGCCATCAGTGAGGCACGGGCGACGAGCTCCTACGAGCAGTACTTC. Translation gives CAISEARATSSYEQYF.

The CDR3 nucleotides are TGTGCCAGCAGTTCCGTCGTAGGAGTTGAGACCCAGTACTTC. Its translation: CASSSVVGVETQYF. The V call is TRBV12-3 or TRBV12-4, the J call TRBJ2-5; D gene unclear. The CDR3 covers 14 residues. V was pared by 4 bases and J by 5 bases, with 14 bases between.

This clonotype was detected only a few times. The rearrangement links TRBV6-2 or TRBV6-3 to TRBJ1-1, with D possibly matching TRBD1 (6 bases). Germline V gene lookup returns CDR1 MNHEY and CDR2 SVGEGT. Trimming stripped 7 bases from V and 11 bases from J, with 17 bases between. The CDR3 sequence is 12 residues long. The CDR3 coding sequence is TGTGCCAGCACCCTGAAACAGGGATACGCTTTCTTT. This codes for CASTLKQGYAFF.

The CDR3 nucleotides are TGTGCCAGCAGCGTCGTTGGGGGCAACGAGCAGTACTTC. Protein: CASSVVGGNEQYF. The gene calls are TRBV6-1 and TRBJ2-7; perhaps TRBD1 as D (6 bases). V lost 6 bases to trimming and J lost 5 bases, with 14 bases between them. The CDR3 length is 13 residues. Germline CDR1 reads MNHNS; CDR2 reads SASEGT.

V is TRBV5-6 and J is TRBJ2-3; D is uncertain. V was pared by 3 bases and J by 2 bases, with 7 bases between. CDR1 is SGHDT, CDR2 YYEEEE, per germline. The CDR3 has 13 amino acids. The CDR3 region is CASSSSPTDTQYF. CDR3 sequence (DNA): TGTGCCAGCAGCTCCAGCCCCACAGATACGCAGTATTTT.

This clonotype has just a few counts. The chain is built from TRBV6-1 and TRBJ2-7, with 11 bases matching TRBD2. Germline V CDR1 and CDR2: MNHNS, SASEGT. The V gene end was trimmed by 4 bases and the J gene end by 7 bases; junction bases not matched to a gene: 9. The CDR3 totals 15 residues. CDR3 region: CASSGPTSGKGEQYF. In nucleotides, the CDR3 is TGTGCCAGCAGTGGCCCGACTAGCGGGAAAGGGGAGCAGTACTTC.

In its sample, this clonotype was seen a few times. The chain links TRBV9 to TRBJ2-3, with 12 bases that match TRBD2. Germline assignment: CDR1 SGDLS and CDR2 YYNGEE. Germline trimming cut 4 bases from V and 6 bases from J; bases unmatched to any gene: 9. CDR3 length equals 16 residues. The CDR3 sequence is CASSPRLAGDRDTQYF. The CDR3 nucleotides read TGTGCCAGCAGCCCCCGACTAGCGGGAGATAGGGATACGCAGTATTTT. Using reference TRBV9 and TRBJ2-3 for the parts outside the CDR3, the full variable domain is DSGVTQTPKHLITATGQRVTLRCSPRSGDLSVYWYQQSLDQGLQFLIQYYNGEERAKGNILERFSAQQFPDLHSELNLSSLELGDSALYFCASSPRLAGDRDTQYFGPGTRLTVL.

The CDR3 nucleotides are TGCAGTGCTAGAGTAGGGGGAGGCTCCGGGTACGAGCAGTACTTC. Protein product: CSARVGGGSGYEQYF. V and J are TRBV20-1 and TRBJ2-7; the D gene could be TRBD1 or TRBD2 (6 bases each). This CDR3 is built from 15 residues. V was clipped by 1 base and J by 4 bases, with 17 bases between them. Germline loops: CDR1 DFQATT, CDR2 SNEGSKA (reference sequence).

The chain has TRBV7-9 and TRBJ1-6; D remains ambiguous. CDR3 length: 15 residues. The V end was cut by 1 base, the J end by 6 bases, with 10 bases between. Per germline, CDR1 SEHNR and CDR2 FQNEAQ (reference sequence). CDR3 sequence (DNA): TGTGCCAGCAGCTTAGGGCATGGCGGTAATTCACCCCTCCACTTT. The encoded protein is CASSLGHGGNSPLHF.

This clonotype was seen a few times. The CDR3: CASSFNGLGHEQYF. DNA of the CDR3: TGTGCCAGCAGTTTCAACGGACTGGGCCACGAGCAGTACTTC. The V and J genes are TRBV12-3 or TRBV12-4 and TRBJ2-7, with D maybe TRBD2 (5 bases). Trimming stripped 3 bases from V and 5 bases from J, with 14 bases between. The CDR3 is 14 residues long.

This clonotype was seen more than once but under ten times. CDR3 sequence reads: CASSEYPQRGGRNEQFF. DNA for the CDR3: TGTGCCAGCAGTGAATACCCGCAAAGAGGTGGCAGGAATGAGCAGTTCTTC. This rearrangement joins TRBV25-1 to TRBJ2-1; the D is unclear. Germline CDR1 is MGHDK and CDR2 is SYGVNS. V was pared by 0 bases and J by 7 bases, with 19 bases between. The CDR3 contains 17 residues.

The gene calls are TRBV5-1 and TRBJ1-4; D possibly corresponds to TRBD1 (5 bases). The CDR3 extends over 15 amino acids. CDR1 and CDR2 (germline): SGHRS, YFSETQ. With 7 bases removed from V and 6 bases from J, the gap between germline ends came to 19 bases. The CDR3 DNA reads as TGCGCCAGCGGCAAAGGAGGGGTTGAATATGAAAAACTGTTTTTT. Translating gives CASGKGGVEYEKLFF.

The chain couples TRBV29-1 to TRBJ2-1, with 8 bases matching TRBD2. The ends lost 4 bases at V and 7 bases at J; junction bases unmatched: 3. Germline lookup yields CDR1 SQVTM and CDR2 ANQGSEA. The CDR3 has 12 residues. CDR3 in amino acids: CSVAAGGNEQFF. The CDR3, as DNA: TGCAGCGTTGCGGCGGGAGGAAATGAGCAGTTCTTC.

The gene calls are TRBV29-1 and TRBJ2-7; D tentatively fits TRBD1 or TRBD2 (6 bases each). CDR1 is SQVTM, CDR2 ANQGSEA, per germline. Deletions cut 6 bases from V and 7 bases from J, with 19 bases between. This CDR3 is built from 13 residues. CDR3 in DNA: TGCAGCGTAGACGGGGGCGCATTAGAAGAGCAGTACTTC. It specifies CSVDGGALEEQYF.

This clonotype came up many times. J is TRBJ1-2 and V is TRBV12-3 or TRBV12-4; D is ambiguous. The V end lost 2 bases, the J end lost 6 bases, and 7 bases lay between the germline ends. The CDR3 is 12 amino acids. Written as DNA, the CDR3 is TGTGCCAGCAGTTTATGGGATGATGGCTACACCTTC. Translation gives CASSLWDDGYTF.

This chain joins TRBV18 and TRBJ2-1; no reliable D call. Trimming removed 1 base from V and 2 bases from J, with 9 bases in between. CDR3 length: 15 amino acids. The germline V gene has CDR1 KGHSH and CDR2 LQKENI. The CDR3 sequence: CASSPLWLAYNEQFF. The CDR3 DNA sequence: TGTGCCAGCTCACCACTTTGGCTAGCCTACAATGAGCAGTTCTTC.

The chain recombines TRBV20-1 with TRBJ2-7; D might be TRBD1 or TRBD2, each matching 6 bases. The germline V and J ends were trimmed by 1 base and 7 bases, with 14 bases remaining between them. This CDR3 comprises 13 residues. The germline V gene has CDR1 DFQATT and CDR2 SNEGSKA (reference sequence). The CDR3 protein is CSARVTGAGEQYF. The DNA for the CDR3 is TGCAGTGCTAGAGTAACGGGGGCGGGGGAGCAGTACTTC.

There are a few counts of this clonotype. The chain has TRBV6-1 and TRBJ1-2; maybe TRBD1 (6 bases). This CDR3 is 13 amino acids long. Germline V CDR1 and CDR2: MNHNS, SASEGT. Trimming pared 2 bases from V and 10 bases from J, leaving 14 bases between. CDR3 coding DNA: TGTGCCAGCAGTGAAAGCGGGGACACTTTCTACACCTTC. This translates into CASSESGDTFYTF.

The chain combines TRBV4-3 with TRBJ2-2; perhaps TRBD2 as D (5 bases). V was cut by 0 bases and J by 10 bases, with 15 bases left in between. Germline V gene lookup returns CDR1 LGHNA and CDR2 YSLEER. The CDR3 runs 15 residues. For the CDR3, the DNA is TGCGCCAGCAGCCAAGACTGGACTTCCGCCACGGAGCTGTTTTTT. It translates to CASSQDWTSATELFF.

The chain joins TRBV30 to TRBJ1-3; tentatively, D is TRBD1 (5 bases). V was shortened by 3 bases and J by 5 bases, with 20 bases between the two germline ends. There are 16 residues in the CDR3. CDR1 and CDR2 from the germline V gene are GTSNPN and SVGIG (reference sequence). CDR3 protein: CAWRSRGNRSRNTIYF. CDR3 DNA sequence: TGTGCCTGGAGGTCAAGAGGTAACAGGTCTCGAAACACCATATATTTT.

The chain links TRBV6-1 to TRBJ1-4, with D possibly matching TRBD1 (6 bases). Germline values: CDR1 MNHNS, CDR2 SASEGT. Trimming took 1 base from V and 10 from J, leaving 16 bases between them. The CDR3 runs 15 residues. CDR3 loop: CASSEGTGRTSKLFF. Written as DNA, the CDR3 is TGTGCCAGCAGTGAAGGCACAGGGAGAACTTCAAAACTGTTTTTT.

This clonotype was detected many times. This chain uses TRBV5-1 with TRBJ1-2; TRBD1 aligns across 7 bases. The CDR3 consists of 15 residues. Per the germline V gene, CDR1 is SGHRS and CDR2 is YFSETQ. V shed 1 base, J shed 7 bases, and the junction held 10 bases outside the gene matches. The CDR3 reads CASSLIGQGGPGYTF. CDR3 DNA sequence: TGCGCCAGCAGCTTGATAGGTCAGGGGGGACCTGGCTACACCTTC.

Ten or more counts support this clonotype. The DNA of the CDR3 is TGTGCCAGCAGCTTAGCGCTGGGACAGGGAAACATTCAGTACTTC. It encodes CASSLALGQGNIQYF. The chain carries TRBV7-2 and TRBJ2-4; 9 bases fit TRBD1. Germline loops: CDR1 SGHTA, CDR2 FQGNSA. The CDR3 runs 15 residues. Trimming took 0 bases from V and 6 from J; bases not matched to a gene: 3.

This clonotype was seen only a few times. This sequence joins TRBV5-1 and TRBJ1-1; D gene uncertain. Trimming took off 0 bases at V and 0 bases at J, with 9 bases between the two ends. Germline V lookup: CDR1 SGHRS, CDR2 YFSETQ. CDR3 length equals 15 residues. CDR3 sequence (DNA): TGCGCCAGCAGCTTGGCCACGGGCCTGAACACTGAAGCTTTCTTT. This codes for CASSLATGLNTEAFF.

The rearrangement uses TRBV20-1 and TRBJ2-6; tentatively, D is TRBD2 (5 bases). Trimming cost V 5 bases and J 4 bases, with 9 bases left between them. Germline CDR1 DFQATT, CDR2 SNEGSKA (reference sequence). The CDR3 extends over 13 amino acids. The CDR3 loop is CSAPPGGANVLTF. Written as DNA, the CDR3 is TGCAGTGCTCCCCCGGGAGGGGCCAACGTCCTGACTTTC.